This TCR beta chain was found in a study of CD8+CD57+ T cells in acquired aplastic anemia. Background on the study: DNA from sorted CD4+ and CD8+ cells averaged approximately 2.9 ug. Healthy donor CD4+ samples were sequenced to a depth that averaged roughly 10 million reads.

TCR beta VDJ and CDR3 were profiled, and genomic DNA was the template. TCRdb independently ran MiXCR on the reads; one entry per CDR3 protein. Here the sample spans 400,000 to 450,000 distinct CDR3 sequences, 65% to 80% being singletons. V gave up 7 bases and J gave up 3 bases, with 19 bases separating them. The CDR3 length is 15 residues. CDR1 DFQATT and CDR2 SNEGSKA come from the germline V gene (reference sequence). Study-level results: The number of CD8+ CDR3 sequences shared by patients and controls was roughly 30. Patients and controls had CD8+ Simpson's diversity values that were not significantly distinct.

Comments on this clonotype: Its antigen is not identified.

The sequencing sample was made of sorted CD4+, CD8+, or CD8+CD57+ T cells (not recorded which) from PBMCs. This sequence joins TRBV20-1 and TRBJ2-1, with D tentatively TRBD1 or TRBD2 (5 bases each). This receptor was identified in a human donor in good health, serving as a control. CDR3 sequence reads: CSVVTGTSDYNEQFF. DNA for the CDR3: TGCAGTGTTGTTACCGGGACGAGTGACTACAATGAGCAGTTCTTC.